The entry below gives a single TCR beta chain sequence along with its context. Its antigen has not been determined. No much larger clonotype is one base removed from it; base qualities were not supplied. This entry belongs to a study of T cell responses to AZD1222 COVID-19 vaccine (dated by TCRdb to 2020 to 2023). Concerning the study at large: TCR sequencing was performed for 230 to 250 trial participants, of whom 207 were given two doses of AZD1222 and around 25 were given two doses of MenACWY control vaccine. Trial participants were enrolled by age into 18-55, 56-69 and 70-plus year subgroups, with around 150, 28 and 57 TCR-sequenced participants respectively. What the work shows at the level of the full study, not this receptor alone: After two AZD1222 doses, spike-specific TCR breadth and depth were significantly higher than at day 0 and than in MenACWY recipients. The vaccine-associated CD4 TCRs covered the entire spike protein, and the dominant responses fell in regions 160-218 and 743-854. Epitopes outside the regions mutated in the B.1.351 and B.1.1.7 variants were reportedly recognized by nearly half of the unique spike-specific TCRs. No day 14 peak-response samples were available, so repertoires were characterized only after the peak T cell response. The 56-69-year group was small, and its depth increase did not reach significance, likely because of low power. Only a handful of AZD1222 recipients were SARS-CoV-2 seropositive at baseline, limiting conclusions about previously exposed vaccinees. Participants were mostly white British and included more females than males, and it was suggested by the authors that clonal diversity may have been underestimated.

Sample time point, as interpreted from the label and publication: about 28 days (+/-7) after the second vaccine dose. AZD1222 recipients whose second dose came at about 4 weeks and those whose second dose came at about 12 weeks were combined into one group, since spike-specific TCR depth and breadth did not differ between the two schedules. Vaccinee samples came from UK trials COV001 and COV002, including a single-blind randomized controlled phase 2/3 trial of AZD1222 (ChAdOx1 nCoV-19) in healthy adults. For TCRbeta chain sequencing, PBMC samples from trial participants were taken at day 0 and at day 28 after the second dose. CDR3 length: 12 amino acids, cysteine to phenylalanine. The kept DNA is CDR3 alone, 36 bases in frame from the first base. The germline V gene yields KGHSH for CDR1 and LQKENI for CDR2. V loses 1 base of germline sequence and J loses 5 bases, and the interval between the two ends is 5 bases.

The CDR3 regions of human TCRbeta chains were analyzed by immunosequencing. The original methods were these. TCRs in the repertoires were matched against a reference library of SARS-CoV-2-specific TCRs that had been generated with the MIRA antigen-specificity platform. Breadth was defined as the fraction of unique TCRs that were SARS-CoV-2-associated, and depth was defined as the fraction of total T cells that were SARS-CoV-2-associated. Using the MIRA data, each spike-specific TCR was mapped to the spike region that the TCR reacts to and placed in a CD4 or CD8 class. Log10-transformed breadth and depth values were compared by one-way ANOVA with Sidak's multiple comparisons tests. TCRdb carries this immuneACCESS record with in-frame sequences only. Its versions omit some clonotypes, under half of them owing to an unresolved V gene in the studies checked, with the rest unexplained. The DNA gave D and trimming, while V, J and clone size come from that table. The sample records some 150,000 clones, about 90% of which are singletons. The ten largest clones add up to just over 9% of the sample.

The rearrangement combines TRBV18 with TRBJ2-5, with no reliable assignment of the D segment. The receptor was isolated from an adult who received the AZD1222 COVID-19 vaccine. Here the sequenced sample was peripheral blood, taken 28 days after the second AZD1222 dose. In nucleotide form, the sequence is TGTGCCAGCTCACCACTTGGGGAGACCCAGTACTTC. It specifies CASSPLGETQYF.